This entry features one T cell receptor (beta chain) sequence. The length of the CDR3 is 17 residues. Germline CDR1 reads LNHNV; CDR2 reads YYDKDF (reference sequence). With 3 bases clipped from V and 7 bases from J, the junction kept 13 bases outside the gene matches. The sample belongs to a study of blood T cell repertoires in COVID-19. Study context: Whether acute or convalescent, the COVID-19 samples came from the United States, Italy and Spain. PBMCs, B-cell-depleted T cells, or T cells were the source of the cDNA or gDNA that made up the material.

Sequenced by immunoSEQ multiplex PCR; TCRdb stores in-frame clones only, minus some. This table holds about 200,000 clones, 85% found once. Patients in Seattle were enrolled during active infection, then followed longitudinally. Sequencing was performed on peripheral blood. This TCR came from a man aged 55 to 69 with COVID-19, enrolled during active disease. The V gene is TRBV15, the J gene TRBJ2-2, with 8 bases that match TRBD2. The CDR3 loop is CATSSSPGRGNIGELFF. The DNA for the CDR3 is TGTGCCACCAGCAGTTCCCCCGGGAGGGGGAATATCGGGGAGCTGTTTTTT.